This is a list of T cell receptor beta chains from one sample in a study of T cell responses to AZD1222 COVID-19 vaccine. Clones were sequenced by immunoSEQ multiplex PCR, and TCRdb holds only the in-frame ones, with some missing. The sample includes around 100,000 clones, roughly 89% of them seen just once. Sample: peripheral blood, taken on day 0 of AZD1222 vaccination. The source of these receptors is an adult in good health. Both conserved end residues are part of each CDR3. The D gene is left open where the match is weak.

v_gene	j_gene	d_gene	CDR3aa
TRBV2	TRBJ1-5	NA	CASRRFYSNQPQHF
TRBV21-1	TRBJ2-2	NA	CASSKEWRDSNLLTGELFF
TRBV5-1	TRBJ1-1	NA	CASSLEQGRNTEAFF
TRBV3-1/TRBV3-2	TRBJ1-2	NA	CASSQDIGGHGLVANYGYTF
TRBV15	TRBJ1-5	NA	CATSRDRRAVQPQHF
TRBV29-1	TRBJ2-5	NA	CSVDSRETQYF
TRBV3-1/TRBV3-2	TRBJ2-2	NA	CASSQDTGLPNTGELFF
TRBV6-5	TRBJ2-3	NA	CASSSQPNLDTQYF
TRBV28	TRBJ1-6	TRBD1	CASSSTGENSPLHF
TRBV13	TRBJ1-2	TRBD1	CASSSTGGGIYGYTF
TRBV25-1	TRBJ1-2	NA	CAGPANYGYTF
TRBV13	TRBJ1-6	NA	CASSRSNSPLHF
TRBV27	TRBJ1-5	TRBD1	CASSPDRGQDQPQHF
TRBV5-1	TRBJ2-1	TRBD1	CASSLGTGDNEQFF
TRBV2	TRBJ2-5	NA	CASSVDFRETQYF
TRBV24-1	TRBJ1-2	TRBD1	CATSESGTGGYTF